Below, 8 T cell receptor beta chains from the same sample are listed, as sequenced in a study of CD8+ T cells in alopecia areata. The authors extracted RNA and reverse transcribed it into cDNA as the sequencing template. Here immunoSEQ multiplex PCR was the method, and the copy in TCRdb shows in-frame clones only, minus some. Found here are approximately 150,000 clones, around 83% of them singletons; the top ten hold about 12%. The treatment here: oral pan-JAK inhibitor, 5-10 mg twice daily. The sequencing here drew on CD8+ T cells sorted from blood, taken at week 4, from a patient treated with tofacitinib. The receptor source for this set is a human donor with alopecia areata.

The chain carries TRBV4-1 and TRBJ1-2; no clear D gene. The V end was cut by 4 bases, the J end by 4 bases, with 22 bases between. This CDR3 spans 17 amino acids. Germline V gene lookup returns CDR1 MGHRA and CDR2 YSYEKL. The CDR3 loop is CASSRCVQNRKTYGYTF. CDR3 nucleotides: TGCGCCAGCAGCCGATGCGTCCAGAACCGAAAGACCTATGGCTACACCTTC.

This clone was observed a few times. The chain recombines TRBV29-1 with TRBJ2-1, with a weak D call TRBD1 (6 bases). The germline CDR1 and CDR2 sequences are SQVTM and ANQGSEA. The CDR3 is 12 residues long. The V gene lost 1 base and the J gene lost 9 bases, with 10 bases spanning the gap. Here the CDR3 reads CSVEGEGVEQFF. For the CDR3, the DNA is TGCAGCGTTGAAGGAGAGGGGGTTGAGCAGTTCTTC.

This chain joins TRBV4-1 and TRBJ2-2, with 13 positions matching TRBD2. Germline V gene lookup returns CDR1 MGHRA and CDR2 YSYEKL. The CDR3 covers 17 residues. Germline trimming cut 6 bases from V and 5 bases from J; bases unmatched to any gene: 9. CDR3 sequence (DNA): TGCGCCAGCAGAGTTGTACTAGCGGGAGGGGGGACCGGGGAGCTGTTTTTT. Translated: CASRVVLAGGGTGELFF.

The chain combines TRBV9 with TRBJ2-7; a possible D gene is TRBD2 (5 bases). Germline assignment: CDR1 SGDLS and CDR2 YYNGEE. There are 15 residues in the CDR3. V lost 3 bases to trimming and J lost 3 bases, with 16 bases between them. The CDR3 DNA is TGTGCCAGCAGCGCGGACGGACTCCTTAGCTACGAGCAGTACTTC. This gives the protein CASSADGLLSYEQYF.

The V and J genes are TRBV7-3 and TRBJ2-2; D unresolved. V lost 2 bases, J lost 5 bases, and 6 bases lay in between. The germline gives CDR1 SGHTA, CDR2 FQGTGA. The CDR3 totals 13 residues. The CDR3 bases are TGTGCCAGCAGCTTAGGAGAAACCGGGGAGCTGTTTTTT. Amino acids: CASSLGETGELFF.

The table lists this clone with a count of one. V usage is TRBV4-1 and J usage is TRBJ1-1; the match to TRBD1 covers 9 bases. CDR3 length equals 15 residues. V lost 1 base to trimming and J lost 1 base; unmatched junction nucleotides: 1. The germline gives CDR1 MGHRA, CDR2 YSYEKL. The CDR3 sequence: CASSQGGQGNTEAFF. In DNA form, the CDR3 reads TGCGCCAGCAGCCAAGGGGGACAGGGGAACACTGAAGCTTTCTTT.

The V gene is TRBV6-1, the J gene TRBJ2-7, with a tentative D call TRBD2 (6 bases). Germline loops: CDR1 MNHNS, CDR2 SASEGT. The CDR3 runs 15 residues. Trimming removed 4 bases at V and 1 base at J, with 14 bases between. CDR3: CASSVIAEGSYEQYF. CDR3 sequence (DNA): TGTGCCAGCAGTGTGATAGCGGAGGGGTCCTACGAGCAGTACTTC.

This chain links TRBV5-1 with TRBJ2-2; perhaps TRBD2 as D (7 bases). Germline V gives CDR1 SGHRS, CDR2 YFSETQ. The CDR3 runs to 17 residues. Trimming pared 4 bases from V and 0 bases from J, leaving 16 bases between. CDR3 protein: CASSPKSGGPNTGELFF. The DNA for the CDR3 is TGCGCCAGCAGCCCAAAGTCGGGGGGCCCGAACACCGGGGAGCTGTTTTTT.